This T cell receptor beta chain was sequenced for a study of cytomegalovirus exposure and HLA in healthy donors. Whole-study context: There were 350 to 400 genotyped donors. Of these, about 81% fell in the genetic ancestry cluster associated with self-reported Caucasian donors. Study observations and caveats: Previously analyzed data showed that most TCR beta V segments were productive at a frequency of about 87% or about 30%. TRBV6-2, TRBV6-3 and other indistinguishable V segments were excluded.

Vbeta (60) and Jbeta (13) primers were used in the PCR. Generated by immunoSEQ multiplex PCR, the TCRdb table keeps only in-frame clones and is missing some. The data show some 85,000 clones, with 76% seen just once and roughly 1.5% held by the top ten. Comment on this clone: Its antigen is currently unknown.

Germline CDR1 is MDHEN and CDR2 is SYDVKM. The CDR3 runs to 14 residues. Trimming pared 4 bases from V and 0 bases from J, leaving 7 bases between. The rearrangement uses TRBV28 and TRBJ1-3, with a weak D call TRBD1 (5 bases). The sequence derives from a male donor in good health and CMV-seronegative. The specimen sequenced was PBMCs. In DNA form, the CDR3 reads TGTGCCAGCAGTTACAGGTCCTCTGGAAACACCATATATTTT. As protein: CASSYRSSGNTIYF.